Each of the 26 T cell receptor beta chains below was sequenced from the same sample in a study of shared clonotypes between healthy human individuals. Produced via immunoSEQ multiplex PCR; TCRdb's table is partial and in-frame only. The sample includes around 980,000 clones, about 84% of them seen just once. The sequencing input was memory CD4+ T cells from PBMCs. As to subset: CD45RA-negative fraction. The receptors were gathered from a man younger than 30 in good health. Some clones in this sample may be carry-over from other donors' samples.

The chain employs TRBV25-1 and TRBJ2-5; TRBD2 aligns across 7 bases. This CDR3 spans 14 amino acids. The trim removed 4 bases at V and 11 bases at J, leaving 13 bases unmatched. Germline lookup yields CDR1 MGHDK and CDR2 SYGVNS. For the CDR3, the DNA is TGTGCCAGCAGTGCGGGACTACGGTCGGAGGAGCAGTACTTC. Protein sequence: CASSAGLRSEEQYF.

V and J are TRBV7-3 and TRBJ1-1; no definite D call. Trimming took 4 bases from V and 3 from J, leaving 9 bases between them. Germline V gene lookup returns CDR1 SGHTA and CDR2 FQGTGA. The CDR3 has 13 amino acids. CDR3: CASSSSRDTEAFF. The DNA of the CDR3 is TGTGCCAGCAGCTCCTCCAGAGACACTGAAGCTTTCTTT.

The J gene is TRBJ2-1, the V gene TRBV5-6, with 9 nucleotides matching TRBD2. Germline V gene sequence: CDR1 SGHDT, CDR2 YYEEEE. Trimming at V came to 3 bases and at J to 6 bases, leaving 10 bases not matched to a gene. This CDR3 region has 16 residues. The CDR3 loop is CASSSYPSGTFNEQFF. Here the CDR3 DNA reads TGTGCCAGCAGCTCCTACCCTAGCGGGACGTTCAATGAGCAGTTCTTC.

The chain combines TRBV13 with TRBJ1-2, with TRBD1 as a possible D gene (5 bases). Germline loops: CDR1 PRHDT, CDR2 FYEKMQ (reference sequence). The CDR3 is made up of 13 amino acids. Deletions cut 6 bases from V and 4 bases from J, with 12 bases between. CDR3 loop: CASSERQSYGYTF. DNA for the CDR3: TGTGCCAGCAGTGAGAGACAGTCCTATGGCTACACCTTC.

V is TRBV21-1 and J is TRBJ2-4. TRBV21-1 represents a pseudogene. The CDR3 extends over 12 amino acids. As DNA, the CDR3 is TGTGCCAGCAGAGGGTGGTTAAACATTCAGTACTTC. It specifies CASRGWLNIQYF.

The chain's CDR3 is CASSPAGDWQPQHF. CDR3 DNA: TGTGCCAGCAGCCCCGCGGGGGATTGGCAGCCCCAGCATTTT. The chain employs TRBV28 and TRBJ1-5; D is perhaps TRBD1 (5 bases). The CDR3 extends over 14 amino acids. Per the germline V gene, CDR1 is MDHEN and CDR2 is SYDVKM. The V gene lost 6 bases and the J gene lost 7 bases, with 16 bases spanning the gap. Using reference TRBV28 and TRBJ1-5 for the parts outside the CDR3, the full variable domain is DVKVTQSSRYLVKRTGEKVFLECVQDMDHENMFWYRQDPGLGLRLIYFSYDVKMKEKGDIPEGYSVSREKKERFSLILESASTNQTSMYLCASSPAGDWQPQHFGDGTRLSIL.

The chain recombines TRBV7-2 with TRBJ2-7, with D maybe TRBD1 (5 bases). Per germline, CDR1 SGHTA and CDR2 FQGNSA. Trimming stripped 2 bases from V and 6 bases from J, with 11 bases between. The CDR3 contains 13 residues. CDR3 protein: CASSLMRDSEQYF. The CDR3 DNA is TGTGCCAGCAGCTTAATGAGAGACAGCGAGCAGTACTTC.

As regards this clone: At one end, the junction sequence differs from germline, possibly due to a read error. The V and J genes are TRBV2 and TRBJ1-2, with D possibly being TRBD1 (5 bases). The CDR3 length is 15 residues. Germline values: CDR1 SNHLY, CDR2 FYNNEI. CDR3 sequence reads: CASSEGMGTAYGYTF. The CDR3 DNA sequence: TGTGCCAGCAGCGAAGGGATGGGGACGGCGTATGGCTACACCTTC.

This clone has a handful of counts. A much larger clone lies a single base off, so this may be a read error. Other DNA sequences in this sample translate to the same CDR3. The chain employs TRBV5-6 and TRBJ2-2; no clear D gene. CDR1 is SGHDT and CDR2 is YYEEEE in the germline V gene. CDR3 length equals 12 residues. V gave up 2 bases and J gave up 3 bases, with 2 bases separating them. In DNA, the CDR3 is TGTGCCAGCAGCTTCTACACCGGGGAGCTGTTTTTT. Protein: CASSFYTGELFF.

J is TRBJ2-2 and V is TRBV30; D possibly corresponds to TRBD1 (6 bases). V lost 1 base, J lost 0 bases, and 12 bases lay in between. Germline-derived CDR1 and CDR2 are GTSNPN and SVGIG (reference sequence). The CDR3 runs to 16 residues. In DNA form, the CDR3 reads TGTGCCTGGAGTGGTAGGAGACAGGCGAACACCGGGGAGCTGTTTTTT. Protein: CAWSGRRQANTGELFF. Full variable domain (missing parts from reference TRBV30 and TRBJ2-2): SQTIHQWPATLVQPVGSPLSLECTVEGTSNPNLYWYRQAAGRGLQLLFYSVGIGQISSEVPQNLSASRPQDRQFILSSKKLLLSDSGFYLCAWSGRRQANTGELFFGEGSRLTVL.

This chain connects TRBV7-2 to TRBJ2-7; weak D call: TRBD2 (6 bases). CDR3 length: 15 amino acids. The V and J ends lost 1 base and 0 bases respectively, with 10 bases between them. The germline CDR1 and CDR2 sequences are SGHTA and FQGNSA. The CDR3 loop reads CASSLVVADSYEQYF. CDR3 DNA sequence: TGTGCCAGCAGCTTAGTTGTAGCGGACTCCTACGAGCAGTACTTC.

The chain links TRBV27 to TRBJ1-6; D is ambiguous. From germline, CDR1 is MNHEY and CDR2 SMNVEV (reference sequence). The CDR3 consists of 16 residues. Trimming took off 5 bases at V and 5 bases at J, with 16 bases between the two ends. The CDR3 sequence is CASSPTGVGNNSPLHF. DNA for the CDR3: TGTGCCAGCAGTCCCACTGGAGTGGGGAATAATTCACCCCTCCACTTT.

V gene TRBV19 combines with J gene TRBJ1-5, with D possibly matching TRBD1 (6 bases). The germline gives CDR1 LNHDA, CDR2 SQIVND (reference sequence). Deletions cut 1 base from V and 7 bases from J, with 11 bases between. The CDR3 has 14 amino acids. In DNA, the CDR3 is TGTGCCAGTAGTATAGTGGGGGCTAAGCAGCCCCAGCATTTT. Amino acids: CASSIVGAKQPQHF.

This chain joins TRBV28 and TRBJ2-7; TRBD2 aligns across 7 bases. CDR1 and CDR2 from the germline V gene are MDHEN and SYDVKM. After removal of 4 bases from V and 7 bases from J, the junction contained 7 bases not matched to a gene. This CDR3 spans 13 amino acids. This chain's CDR3 is CASSWGRAWEQYF. CDR3 nucleotides: TGTGCCAGCAGTTGGGGGAGGGCCTGGGAGCAGTACTTC.

The gene calls are TRBV9 and TRBJ1-2; D remains unclear. The germline V and J ends were trimmed by 2 bases and 2 bases, with 7 bases remaining between them. The germline CDR1 and CDR2 sequences are SGDLS and YYNGEE. This CDR3 spans 13 amino acids. CDR3 in DNA: TGTGCCAGCAGCGTGATAACGAACTATGGCTACACCTTC. Amino acid sequence: CASSVITNYGYTF.

This clone was picked up one time. The chain links TRBV7-9 to TRBJ2-7; D is ambiguous. CDR3 length equals 16 residues. The germline V gene encodes CDR1 SEHNR and CDR2 FQNEAQ (reference sequence). V lost 6 bases to trimming and J lost 0 bases, with 18 bases between them. The CDR3 coding sequence is TGTGCCAGCAGGGCGGCCAGGTCAGCCGGCTCCTACGAGCAGTACTTC. Residues: CASRAARSAGSYEQYF.

The genes are TRBV27 and TRBJ2-1, with 10 positions matching TRBD2. From germline, CDR1 is MNHEY and CDR2 SMNVEV (reference sequence). The CDR3 sequence is 14 residues long. V was clipped by 7 bases and J by 6 bases; unmatched bases: 6. DNA for the CDR3: TGTGCCAGCAAACTAGCGGGGACCCTCAATGAGCAGTTCTTC. Protein: CASKLAGTLNEQFF.

The chain couples TRBV10-3 to TRBJ2-3, with D perhaps TRBD1 (6 bases). Germline CDR1 reads ENHRY; CDR2 reads SYGVKD. V was clipped by 6 bases and J by 6 bases, with 13 bases between them. This CDR3 spans 13 amino acids. The CDR3 spells CAIRLQGLDTQYF. The CDR3 nucleotides read TGTGCCATCAGGCTCCAGGGGCTGGATACGCAGTATTTT.

The chain combines TRBV18 with TRBJ1-2; D is uncertain. V was trimmed by 4 bases and J by 4 bases, leaving 10 bases between them. This CDR3 has 13 amino acids. Looked up from germline, CDR1 is KGHSH and CDR2 is LQKENI. CDR3 nucleotides: TGTGCCAGCTCACTCGACATGGCCTATGGCTACACCTTC. Protein: CASSLDMAYGYTF. The full variable domain, rest sourced from reference TRBV18 and TRBJ1-2, is NAGVMQNPRHLVRRRGQEARLRCSPMKGHSHVYWYRQLPEEGLKFMVYLQKENIIDESGMPKERFSAEFPKEGPSILRIQQVVRGDSAAYFCASSLDMAYGYTFGSGTRLTVV.

This rearrangement joins TRBV9 to TRBJ2-1, with 7 bases identical to TRBD1. Germline-derived CDR1 and CDR2 are SGDLS and YYNGEE. The CDR3 is made up of 15 amino acids. V lost 0 bases and J lost 3; bases outside the gene matches: 3. CDR3 loop: CASSVEGTVYNEQFF. CDR3 DNA: TGTGCCAGCAGCGTAGAGGGGACAGTCTACAATGAGCAGTTCTTC.

The rearrangement links TRBV28 to TRBJ2-7, with D hard to call. The CDR3 contains 14 residues. Trimming removed 8 bases at V and 0 bases at J, with 14 bases between. Germline V CDR1 and CDR2: MDHEN, SYDVKM. The CDR3 nucleotides are TGTGCCAGCGACCGGACGGCGAACTCCTACGAGCAGTACTTC. It specifies CASDRTANSYEQYF.

V usage is TRBV28 and J usage is TRBJ2-1, with D possibly being TRBD1 (5 bases). The CDR3 runs 14 residues. Germline V gene lookup returns CDR1 MDHEN and CDR2 SYDVKM. V was cut by 6 bases and J by 4 bases, with 13 bases left in between. This CDR3 is CASRFRGVYNEQFF. For the CDR3, the DNA is TGTGCCAGCAGATTTAGGGGTGTTTACAATGAGCAGTTCTTC.

This sequence joins TRBV25-1 and TRBJ2-4; D remains unclear. The CDR3 is 16 residues long. V was clipped by 0 bases and J by 0 bases, with 9 bases between them. The germline CDR1 and CDR2 sequences are MGHDK and SYGVNS. CDR3 bases: TGTGCCAGCAGTGAATACGATGGGCTAGCCAAAAACATTCAGTACTTC. Translation: CASSEYDGLAKNIQYF.

This rearrangement joins TRBV9 to TRBJ2-7; tentatively, D is TRBD2 (5 bases). This CDR3 comprises 15 residues. The V gene's germline CDR1 is SGDLS and CDR2 YYNGEE. V was clipped by 4 bases and J by 7 bases, with 21 bases between them. The CDR3 DNA is TGTGCCAGCAGCTCTCCTTTGGCTGAAGGCGGGGAGCAGTACTTC. This encodes CASSSPLAEGGEQYF.

V gene TRBV28 combines with J gene TRBJ1-1, with D maybe TRBD1 (6 bases). V lost 2 bases and J lost 4, with 17 bases in between. Germline lookup yields CDR1 MDHEN and CDR2 SYDVKM. This CDR3 spans 16 amino acids. CDR3 in amino acids: CASSLAGALVFTEAFF. In DNA, the CDR3 is TGTGCCAGCAGTTTAGCGGGGGCGCTCGTGTTCACTGAAGCTTTCTTT.

Here the CDR3 reads CSVGAGARNTEAFF. CDR3 bases: TGCAGCGTTGGGGCGGGGGCCCGGAACACTGAAGCTTTCTTT. The chain links TRBV29-1 to TRBJ1-1; a possible D gene is TRBD1 (6 bases). V was shortened by 4 bases and J by 1 base, with 13 bases between the two germline ends. The CDR3 totals 14 residues. Germline V lookup: CDR1 SQVTM, CDR2 ANQGSEA.